The 22 T cell receptor beta chains given below trace back to one sample, sequenced in a study of CD8 T cells in Susac syndrome. After extraction with the RNeasy kit, about 0.5 to 1 ug of the RNA was reverse transcribed using random hexamers. TCRdb passed the immunoSEQ multiplex PCR reads through MiXCR, listing each CDR3 protein once. The data show about 130,000 distinct CDR3 sequences, about 94% seen once. Material: CD4+ T cells from PBMCs. The receptors were sampled from a human donor in good health.

This chain uses TRBV7-2 with TRBJ2-7, with 9 bases that match TRBD1. V trimming: 1 base; J trimming: 3 bases; junction bases outside the gene matches: 7. Per the germline V gene, CDR1 is SGHTA and CDR2 is FQGNSA. The CDR3 consists of 16 residues. CDR3 nucleotides: TGTGCCAGCAGCTTAGGGTCCGGGACAGGGTTCTACGAGCAGTACTTC. Translating it yields CASSLGSGTGFYEQYF.

This chain joins TRBV29-1 and TRBJ1-1; no clear D gene. V was shortened by 1 base and J by 4 bases, with 10 bases between the two germline ends. Per germline, CDR1 SQVTM and CDR2 ANQGSEA. The CDR3 is 13 residues long. The DNA of the CDR3 is TGCAGCGTTGAAGTGCGGCAATTCACTGAAGCTTTCTTT. Encoded protein: CSVEVRQFTEAFF.

The rearrangement links TRBV12-3 or TRBV12-4 to TRBJ2-1; 7 nucleotides agree with TRBD1. Trimming at V came to 6 bases and at J to 3 bases, leaving 5 bases not matched to a gene. This CDR3 region has 14 residues. The CDR3 protein is CASSPRQGYNEQFF. The CDR3 nucleotides read TGTGCCAGCAGCCCTAGACAGGGCTACAATGAGCAGTTCTTC.

This sequence joins TRBV5-1 and TRBJ1-1; TRBD1 is a possible D gene (6 bases). The V gene lost 6 bases and the J gene lost 3 bases, with 12 bases spanning the gap. CDR1 SGHRS and CDR2 YFSETQ come from the germline V gene. The CDR3 consists of 13 residues. CDR3 loop: CASKQGRDTEAFF. The CDR3 DNA reads as TGCGCCAGCAAACAGGGTAGGGACACTGAAGCTTTCTTT. Variable domain in full (rest from reference TRBV5-1 and TRBJ1-1): KAGVTQTPRYLIKTRGQQVTLSCSPISGHRSVSWYQQTPGQGLQFLFEYFSETQRNKGNFPGRFSGRQFSNSRSEMNVSTLELGDSALYLCASKQGRDTEAFFGQGTRLTVV.

The chain couples TRBV30 to TRBJ2-7, with 10 bases that match TRBD1. Losses at the gene ends were 0 bases for V and 7 bases for J; bases not matched to a gene: 9. The length of the CDR3 is 15 residues. Germline loops: CDR1 GTSNPN, CDR2 SVGIG (reference sequence). CDR3 sequence reads: CAWSVAGQGFWEQYF. The CDR3 DNA reads TGTGCCTGGAGTGTAGCGGGACAGGGGTTTTGGGAGCAGTACTTC.

This rearrangement joins TRBV19 to TRBJ2-2; TRBD1 or TRBD2 may be the D gene (5 bases each). V gave up 1 base and J gave up 6 bases, with 12 bases separating them. This CDR3 comprises 15 residues. Germline CDR1 is LNHDA and CDR2 is SQIVND (reference sequence). The CDR3 spells CASSIVRQRAGELFF. The CDR3 DNA sequence: TGTGCCAGTAGTATAGTACGACAGAGGGCCGGGGAGCTGTTTTTT.

This chain connects TRBV5-4 to TRBJ2-7, with D possibly TRBD1 on 6 matching bases. The germline V gene has CDR1 SGHNT and CDR2 YYREEE (reference sequence). V lost 3 bases and J lost 2, with 15 bases in between. CDR3 length: 15 amino acids. The CDR3 sequence: CASSSPATGTYEQYF. The CDR3 DNA reads TGTGCCAGCAGCTCGCCCGCGACAGGAACCTACGAGCAGTACTTC.

This chain connects TRBV12-3 or TRBV12-4 to TRBJ2-2, with TRBD2 matching 7 bases. The CDR3 loop spans 16 amino acids. V was pared by 1 base and J by 4 bases, with 6 bases of the junction left unmatched. Here the CDR3 reads CASSLGGGRGTGELFF. As DNA, the CDR3 is TGTGCCAGCAGTTTAGGGGGCGGGAGAGGCACCGGGGAGCTGTTTTTT.

J is TRBJ1-5 and V is TRBV20-1; D gene uncertain. The CDR3 extends over 14 amino acids. V was trimmed by 2 bases and J by 3 bases, leaving 11 bases between them. Germline V gene lookup returns CDR1 DFQATT and CDR2 SNEGSKA (reference sequence). Here the CDR3 reads CSARRRQNNQPQHF. In nucleotides, the CDR3 is TGCAGTGCTAGAAGACGGCAGAACAATCAGCCCCAGCATTTT.

This chain uses TRBV19 with TRBJ2-6; TRBD1 matches 7 bases. The CDR3 runs to 16 residues. Germline loops: CDR1 LNHDA, CDR2 SQIVND (reference sequence). With V trimmed by 3 bases and J by 4 bases, 6 bases remained unmatched. CDR3 sequence reads: CASSIGTGAGANVLTF. In DNA form, the CDR3 reads TGTGCCAGTAGTATCGGAACAGGGGCGGGGGCCAACGTCCTGACTTTC.

The genes are TRBV2 and TRBJ2-7, with 8 bases identical to TRBD1. V shed 9 bases, J shed 2 bases, and the junction held 9 bases outside the gene matches. Per the germline V gene, CDR1 is SNHLY and CDR2 is FYNNEI. The CDR3 runs 14 residues. This CDR3 reads CASKGQALAYEQYF. DNA of the CDR3: TGTGCCAGTAAGGGACAGGCCCTCGCCTACGAGCAGTACTTC. The full variable domain, completed using reference TRBV2 and TRBJ2-7, is EPEVTQTPSHQVTQMGQEVILRCVPISNHLYFYWYRQILGQKVEFLVSFYNNEISEKSEIFDDQFSVERPDGSNFTLKIRSTKLEDSAMYFCASKGQALAYEQYFGPGTRLTVT.

The chain joins TRBV30 to TRBJ1-1; D remains ambiguous. Germline CDR1 is GTSNPN and CDR2 is SVGIG (reference sequence). The CDR3 extends over 12 amino acids. Trimming took 3 bases from V and 2 from J, leaving 7 bases between them. CDR3 sequence reads: CAWRIQNTEAFF. As DNA, the CDR3 is TGTGCCTGGAGGATTCAAAACACTGAAGCTTTCTTT.

The chain carries TRBV27 and TRBJ1-1; perhaps TRBD1 as D (5 bases). This CDR3 has 12 amino acids. The germline CDR1 and CDR2 sequences are MNHEY and SMNVEV (reference sequence). V lost 6 bases and J 11 bases, leaving 16 bases between the germline ends. The CDR3 coding sequence is TGTGCCAGCAGCCCAGCCGGGGGGTCTGCTTTCTTT. This encodes CASSPAGGSAFF.

In DNA, the CDR3 is TGTGCCAGTAGTCTCACAGGGGCAAACTACGAGCAGTACTTC. The encoded protein is CASSLTGANYEQYF. The rearrangement uses TRBV19 and TRBJ2-7; 7 bases align to TRBD1. The germline V gene has CDR1 LNHDA and CDR2 SQIVND (reference sequence). V was clipped by 5 bases and J by 3 bases; unmatched bases: 7. CDR3 length: 14 amino acids.

This CDR3 reads CASTASGNARETQYF. In DNA, the CDR3 is TGCGCCAGCACGGCTAGCGGGAATGCCAGGGAGACCCAGTACTTC. The chain employs TRBV5-1 and TRBJ2-5; 9 bases agree with TRBD2. V lost 6 bases to trimming and J lost 5 bases; unmatched junction nucleotides: 11. The length of the CDR3 is 15 residues. CDR1 is SGHRS, CDR2 YFSETQ, per germline.

V and J are TRBV4-2 and TRBJ2-5; 8 bases are shared with TRBD1. The CDR3 extends over 16 amino acids. Per the germline V gene, CDR1 is LGHNA and CDR2 is YNFKEQ. Trimming took 2 bases from V and 3 from J; bases not matched to a gene: 8. The DNA of the CDR3 is TGTGCCAGCAGCCAACCGTTTAAGACAGGGGAAGAGACCCAGTACTTC. Translation gives CASSQPFKTGEETQYF.

This chain joins TRBV20-1 and TRBJ2-1; TRBD2 matches at 7 bases. The V gene end was trimmed by 5 bases and the J gene end by 9 bases; junction bases not matched to a gene: 7. CDR3 length equals 12 residues. CDR1 is DFQATT and CDR2 is SNEGSKA in the germline V gene (reference sequence). The CDR3 region is CSAALWGGEQFF. DNA for the CDR3: TGCAGTGCTGCGTTATGGGGGGGTGAGCAGTTCTTC.

The chain couples TRBV20-1 to TRBJ2-4; 7 nucleotides line up with TRBD1. This CDR3 has 12 amino acids. Germline CDR1 DFQATT, CDR2 SNEGSKA (reference sequence). V was clipped by 6 bases and J by 8 bases; unmatched bases: 7. In DNA form, the CDR3 reads TGCAGTGCGAGGGACAGTAGGGACATTCAGTACTTC. Translation gives CSARDSRDIQYF.

The chain has TRBV29-1 and TRBJ1-2, with no clear D. The CDR3 is made up of 14 amino acids. Looked up from germline, CDR1 is SQVTM and CDR2 is ANQGSEA. V dropped 2 bases and J dropped 4 bases, with 14 bases sitting between them. DNA for the CDR3: TGCAGCGTTGAACCAACGGCCTCGGGCTATGGCTACACCTTC. As protein: CSVEPTASGYGYTF.

This chain joins TRBV7-8 and TRBJ1-2, with 7 bases aligning to TRBD1. Germline CDR1 SGHVS, CDR2 FQNEAQ. Trimming removed 4 bases from V and 8 bases from J; junction bases left unmatched: 16. The CDR3 runs 16 residues. The CDR3, as DNA: TGTGCCAGCAGCTCTAGAGGGGACAGCCTACTTAGGGGCTACACCTTC. Translating gives CASSSRGDSLLRGYTF.

This rearrangement joins TRBV10-2 to TRBJ1-1; D gene unclear. This CDR3 is 13 amino acids long. CDR1 WSHSY and CDR2 SAAADI come from the germline V gene. Trimming cost V 2 bases and J 1 base, with 5 bases left between them. The DNA for the CDR3 is TGCGCCAGCAGTGAGGGCCCGAACACTGAAGCTTTCTTT. This gives the protein CASSEGPNTEAFF.

This chain uses TRBV5-1 with TRBJ2-3; 9 nucleotides agree with TRBD2. V was clipped by 4 bases and J by 5 bases; unmatched bases: 17. Germline CDR1 SGHRS, CDR2 YFSETQ. This CDR3 has 18 residues. For the CDR3, the DNA is TGCGCCAGCAGCCATCCTCCTTCTAGCGGGATGCGTGGAGATACGCAGTATTTT. Protein product: CASSHPPSSGMRGDTQYF.